Included here is one T cell receptor (beta chain) sequence, with context. The sample belongs to a study of blood T cell repertoires in COVID-19. Produced via immunoSEQ multiplex PCR; TCRdb's table is partial and in-frame only. The table lists some 300,000 clones, approximately 86% of them singletons, with over 1% in the top ten. Germline assignment: CDR1 KGHDR and CDR2 SFDVKD. CDR3 length: 17 residues. The junction had 6 bases not matched to a gene; V was cut back by 1 base and J by 2 bases. The sequence was collected from a man aged 65 to 85 with acute or convalescent COVID-19. The rearrangement uses TRBV24-1 and TRBJ2-2, with 7 bases fitting TRBD1. Input material: peripheral blood. The CDR3 region has the DNA TGTGCCACCAGTGATTTTCATGGGACAGAAAACACCGGGGAGCTGTTTTTT. It is translated as CATSDFHGTENTGELFF.